The rows below give T cell receptor beta chains drawn from one sample of a study of CD8+ T cells in alopecia areata. Libraries were prepared by immunoSEQ multiplex PCR; TCRdb keeps only in-frame clonotypes and omits some of them. Among approximately 100,000 clones listed, approximately 63% were seen once. This specimen consisted of CD8+ T cells sorted from blood, obtained at approximately week 60, from a patient treated with tofacitinib. The receptor set was obtained from a human donor with alopecia areata. Each CDR3 is given with its conserved first and last residue. The D gene is left open where the match is weak. A row's size may be missing; if present it is once, few, many or a size class.

abundance: -
j_gene: TRBJ1-5
v_gene: TRBV5-6
d_gene: TRBD1
CDR3nt: TGTGCCAGCAGTTGGGGGACAGGAAACAATCAGCCCCAGCATTTT
CDR3aa: CASSWGTGNNQPQHF

abundance: -
j_gene: TRBJ2-1
v_gene: TRBV30
d_gene: TRBD2
CDR3nt: TGTGCCTGGAGTCGAGCGGGAAGGTGGAATGAGCAGTTCTTC
CDR3aa: CAWSRAGRWNEQFF

abundance: once
j_gene: TRBJ1-5
v_gene: TRBV15
d_gene: -
CDR3nt: TGTGCCACCAGCCGGACAGAGAATAGCAATCAGCCCCAGCATTTT
CDR3aa: CATSRTENSNQPQHF

abundance: -
j_gene: TRBJ2-1
v_gene: TRBV13
d_gene: TRBD2
CDR3nt: TGTGCCAGCAGCTTAGATCCCCTAGCGGGGGGCGATGAGCAGTTCTTC
CDR3aa: CASSLDPLAGGDEQFF

abundance: few
j_gene: TRBJ2-1
v_gene: TRBV2
d_gene: TRBD2
CDR3nt: TGTGCCAGCATCACCGCGGGGGGGGAGCAGTTCTTC
CDR3aa: CASITAGGEQFF

abundance: -
j_gene: TRBJ1-1
v_gene: TRBV9
d_gene: -
CDR3nt: TGTGCCAGCAGCGTAGGACAGGAAGCTTTCTTT
CDR3aa: CASSVGQEAFF

abundance: -
j_gene: TRBJ2-5
v_gene: TRBV19
d_gene: TRBD2
CDR3nt: TGTGCCAGTACCGCGAGCGGGGGGCAAGAGACCCAGTACTTC
CDR3aa: CASTASGGQETQYF

abundance: many
j_gene: TRBJ1-1
v_gene: TRBV19
d_gene: TRBD1
CDR3nt: TGTGCCAGTAGTGTACGGGGACAGGGGGGTAAGAACACTGAAGCTTTCTTT
CDR3aa: CASSVRGQGGKNTEAFF

abundance: -
j_gene: TRBJ2-2
v_gene: TRBV5-6
d_gene: TRBD2
CDR3nt: TGTGCCAGCAGCTTAGGACTAGCGGGGGCCATAACCGGGGAGCTGTTTTTT
CDR3aa: CASSLGLAGAITGELFF

abundance: few
j_gene: TRBJ2-1
v_gene: TRBV23-1
d_gene: -
CDR3nt: TGCGCCAGCAGTCAATCTATGAGGCCTAGCTCCTACAATGAGCAGTTCTTC
CDR3aa: CASSQSMRPSSYNEQFF

abundance: -
j_gene: TRBJ2-1
v_gene: TRBV29-1
d_gene: -
CDR3nt: TGCAGCGTTGAAGGGGGGCAGGGAATGGATGAGCAGTTCTTC
CDR3aa: CSVEGGQGMDEQFF

abundance: -
j_gene: TRBJ1-5
v_gene: TRBV6-1
d_gene: TRBD1
CDR3nt: TGTGCCAGCGGAGGACAGGGGTCCCAGCCCCAGCATTTT
CDR3aa: CASGGQGSQPQHF

abundance: few
j_gene: TRBJ2-1
v_gene: TRBV7-9
d_gene: -
CDR3nt: TGTGCCAGCAGCTCCCTTAGGAGTGGCAGAACCTACAATGAGCAGTTCTTC
CDR3aa: CASSSLRSGRTYNEQFF

abundance: -
j_gene: TRBJ2-7
v_gene: TRBV27
d_gene: TRBD1
CDR3nt: TGTGCCAGCAGTGCCTCCGGGACAGGGTCCTACGAGCAGTACTTC
CDR3aa: CASSASGTGSYEQYF

abundance: -
j_gene: TRBJ1-2
v_gene: TRBV5-6
d_gene: -
CDR3nt: TGTGCCAGCAGCCTGAAACTCTATGGCTACACCTTC
CDR3aa: CASSLKLYGYTF

abundance: once
j_gene: TRBJ2-1
v_gene: TRBV5-6
d_gene: -
CDR3nt: TGTGCCAGCAGCTTCAGTGGAGAGCGGCAGTTCTTC
CDR3aa: CASSFSGERQFF

abundance: -
j_gene: TRBJ2-3
v_gene: TRBV9
d_gene: -
CDR3nt: TGTGCCAGCAGCGTAAAGGGGAAGCGTTCCACAGATACGCAGTATTTT
CDR3aa: CASSVKGKRSTDTQYF

abundance: once
j_gene: TRBJ1-1
v_gene: TRBV9
d_gene: -
CDR3nt: TGTGCCAGCAGCTTAAGAGGGGGAGGGCCTGAAGCTTTCTTT
CDR3aa: CASSLRGGGPEAFF

abundance: -
j_gene: TRBJ1-6
v_gene: TRBV4-1
d_gene: -
CDR3nt: TGCGCCAGCAGCCAGGGGCTTAATTCACCCCTCCACTTT
CDR3aa: CASSQGLNSPLHF

abundance: -
j_gene: TRBJ2-5
v_gene: TRBV19
d_gene: TRBD2
CDR3nt: TGTGCCAGTAGTCAGGCTAGCGGGGGGGCTGGGGAGACCCAGTACTTC
CDR3aa: CASSQASGGAGETQYF

abundance: -
j_gene: TRBJ2-1
v_gene: TRBV7-2
d_gene: -
CDR3nt: TGTGCCAGCAGCTTAGTCGGTGGGAGCTCCTACAATGAGCAGTTCTTC
CDR3aa: CASSLVGGSSYNEQFF

abundance: -
j_gene: TRBJ2-1
v_gene: TRBV7-2
d_gene: -
CDR3nt: TGTGCCAGCAGCTCCCGGGACCTTGGCCAGTTCTTC
CDR3aa: CASSSRDLGQFF

abundance: few
j_gene: TRBJ2-7
v_gene: TRBV5-6
d_gene: -
CDR3nt: TGTGCCAGCAGCGGGGTGGGGTCAGGCACCTACGAGCAGTACTTC
CDR3aa: CASSGVGSGTYEQYF

abundance: few
j_gene: TRBJ2-4
v_gene: TRBV14
d_gene: -
CDR3nt: TGTGCCAGCAGCCAAGCAACAGGGAAGGGCAAAAACATTCAGTACTTC
CDR3aa: CASSQATGKGKNIQYF

abundance: -
j_gene: TRBJ2-3
v_gene: TRBV5-1
d_gene: TRBD2
CDR3nt: TGCGCCAGCAGCACGTGGGGCGCGGGGGAGACAGATACGCAGTATTTT
CDR3aa: CASSTWGAGETDTQYF

abundance: -
j_gene: TRBJ2-7
v_gene: TRBV4-1
d_gene: -
CDR3nt: TGCGCCAGCAGCCAAGATTTACCGGAGCCCTACGAGCAGTACTTC
CDR3aa: CASSQDLPEPYEQYF

abundance: few
j_gene: TRBJ1-4
v_gene: TRBV5-1
d_gene: -
CDR3nt: TGCGCCAGCAGCGAGGGCGGCTCGCTTGGGGGGCCTAATGAAAAACTGTTTTTT
CDR3aa: CASSEGGSLGGPNEKLFF

abundance: -
j_gene: TRBJ2-2
v_gene: TRBV11-2
d_gene: -
CDR3nt: TGTGCCAGCAGCTTAGGACCCGGCGCCGGGGAGCTGTTTTTT
CDR3aa: CASSLGPGAGELFF

abundance: few
j_gene: TRBJ2-7
v_gene: TRBV4-2
d_gene: -
CDR3nt: TGTGCCAGCAGCCAAGAACCCCCGGGGAACTACGAGCAGTACTTC
CDR3aa: CASSQEPPGNYEQYF

abundance: -
j_gene: TRBJ1-2
v_gene: TRBV7-6
d_gene: TRBD1
CDR3nt: TGTGCCAGCAGCCCGGACAGGCCGGGCGTTAGGTATGGCTACACCTTC
CDR3aa: CASSPDRPGVRYGYTF

abundance: -
j_gene: TRBJ1-2
v_gene: TRBV7-9
d_gene: TRBD1
CDR3nt: TGTGCCAGCAGCTTGGGACAGGGGGTCTATGGCTACACCTTC
CDR3aa: CASSLGQGVYGYTF